This entry concerns a single T cell receptor beta chain. Its specificity is unknown. Since all of the isolated RNA was reverse transcribed, expressed TCRB transcripts were what got sequenced. The assay was immunoSEQ multiplex PCR, and TCRdb's table has in-frame clones only and misses some. The table includes hundreds of thousands of clones, 13% detected once. The CDR3 has 17 residues. Germline V gene sequence: CDR1 ENHRY, CDR2 SYGVKD. V was pared by 4 bases and J by 5 bases, with 9 bases of the junction left unmatched. The data were obtained in a study of beta chain features in type 1 diabetes. Study-wide points: Significant though moderate, a shortening of TCRB CDR3s appeared in all four CD4+ subsets of Type 1 diabetes patients.

Sequences were obtained from naive CD4+ T cells from blood. This sequence originates from a man aged 18-30 years with type 1 diabetes. The genes are TRBV10-3 and TRBJ2-1; 12 bases line up with TRBD2. The CDR3 region is CAISGTSGASTDNEQFF. The CDR3 DNA reads as TGTGCCATCAGTGGGACTAGCGGGGCTTCGACCGACAATGAGCAGTTCTTC.